The table lists the clone carrying this TCR beta chain with many counts. The antigen is undetermined. One end of the junction fails to match germline, which may point to a read error. CDR3 length: 17 residues. Germline V gene sequence: CDR1 SQVTM, CDR2 ANQGSEA. These data are taken from a study of T-cell reconstitution after alpha-beta-depleted transplantation in children. Unique molecular identifiers were incorporated when the TCRbeta library was constructed. TCRdb passed the PCR reads through MiXCR, listing each CDR3 protein once. Of approximately 500,000 distinct CDR3 sequences listed, more than 9% are singletons. Broader study findings: T cells produced anew were the main source of T-cell counts and diversity one year after transplant. Recipient T cells and thymic progenitors that survived gave rise to the high TCRbeta diversity observed at day 60 in some patients. Two months or so post-transplant, alpha-beta T cells reportedly derived from several hundred expanded graft clones.

The origin of this receptor is a child aged 2-15 years with inherited bone marrow failure, due to receive a stem cell transplant. The chain links TRBV29-1 to TRBJ2-5; D is perhaps TRBD1 (6 bases). The sample was PBMCs, taken before TCRalphabeta/CD19-depleted stem cell transplant. This CDR3 is CSVEDVTIGQGGETHYF. In DNA form, the CDR3 reads TGCAGCGTTGAAGATGTAACAATCGGGCAAGGGGGAGAGACCCATTACTTC.